This TCR beta chain originates from a study of blood T cell repertoires in COVID-19. Study at large: Samples came from the United States, Italy and Spain, spanning acute and convalescent COVID-19. Nucleic acid was either cDNA or gDNA, and it came from T cells, B-cell-depleted T cells, or PBMCs.

Per the study methods: The authors estimated nucleated cell counts from reference gene primer amplification. TCRdb keeps only in-frame clones here, not all; method: immunoSEQ multiplex PCR. Clonal size and the V and J genes are those of that table, whereas D and trimming came from the DNA. The data contain some 150,000 clones, about 77% of them singletons. This clone was detected only once. This CDR3 is built from 14 residues. Germline V gene sequence: CDR1 SGHTA, CDR2 FQGNSA. V shed 7 bases, J shed 6 bases, and the junction held 6 bases outside the gene matches. The chain recombines TRBV7-2 with TRBJ1-6, with 7 bases matching TRBD1. The sequenced material came from peripheral blood. The receptor's source is a woman aged 50 to 60 with active or convalescent COVID-19. This CDR3 reads CASTRGLGNSPLHF. CDR3 in DNA: TGTGCCAGCACCAGGGGGTTGGGTAATTCACCCCTCCACTTT.